The 32 T cell receptor beta chains in this list originate from one sample, sequenced in a study of cytomegalovirus exposure and HLA in healthy donors. TCRdb's table, derived via immunoSEQ multiplex PCR, lists solely in-frame clones and lacks some. The repertoire has roughly 65,000 clones, around 92% of them found once; the top ten carry 5.3%. Sequenced sample: PBMCs. The receptors come from a man aged 18 to 29 in good health and CMV-seropositive.

The rearrangement joins TRBV12-2 to TRBJ2-7; the DNA was not used to check the table's D call, TRBD2. TRBV12-2 is tagged as a pseudogene. The CDR3 has 17 amino acids. CDR3 sequence: CASRSPGTSGQTYEQYF. The CDR3 DNA reads as TGTGCAAGTCGCTCGCCGGGGACTAGCGGGCAGACCTACGAGCAGTACTTC.

This clone was recorded once. The V gene is TRBV27, the J gene TRBJ1-5; D ambiguous. V gave up 3 bases and J gave up 4 bases, with 7 bases separating them. The CDR3 consists of 13 residues. Germline assignment: CDR1 MNHEY and CDR2 SMNVEV (reference sequence). The CDR3 reads CASSFAGNQPQHF. The DNA for the CDR3 is TGTGCCAGCAGTTTTGCGGGGAATCAGCCCCAGCATTTT.

V is TRBV5-1 and J is TRBJ2-1; TRBD1 aligns across 7 bases. CDR1 and CDR2 (germline): SGHRS, YFSETQ. The CDR3 length is 14 residues. J gave up 6 bases and V 0 bases, and 3 bases lay outside the gene matches. This CDR3 is CASSLVAGGNEQFF. The CDR3 nucleotides are TGCGCCAGCAGCTTGGTGGCAGGGGGCAATGAGCAGTTCTTC.

The chain is built from TRBV29-1 and TRBJ2-5, with D possibly TRBD2 on 6 matching bases. Trimming stripped 3 bases from V and 5 bases from J, with 19 bases between. CDR1 is SQVTM, CDR2 ANQGSEA, per germline. This CDR3 spans 15 amino acids. The CDR3: CSVDGLAQEGETQYF. CDR3 bases: TGCAGCGTTGACGGTCTAGCTCAGGAGGGGGAGACCCAGTACTTC.

This clone has just a few counts. The chain is built from TRBV30 and TRBJ1-5; D may be TRBD1 (6 bases). V shed 5 bases and J shed 8 bases, with 16 bases lying between them. Germline V CDR1 and CDR2: GTSNPN, SVGIG (reference sequence). The CDR3 loop spans 13 amino acids. This CDR3 reads CAWARDRNEPQHF. The CDR3 DNA reads as TGTGCCTGGGCTCGAGACAGGAATGAGCCCCAGCATTTT.

The J gene is TRBJ2-5, the V gene TRBV5-1; 9 nucleotides agree with TRBD2. This CDR3 has 16 amino acids. Germline CDR1 SGHRS, CDR2 YFSETQ. With V trimmed by 4 bases and J by 4 bases, 11 bases remained unmatched. The CDR3 loop is CASSPRGSGSAETQYF. DNA for the CDR3: TGCGCCAGCAGCCCGCGAGGTAGCGGGAGCGCAGAGACCCAGTACTTC. Supplemented by reference TRBV5-1 and TRBJ2-5, the full variable domain reads KAGVTQTPRYLIKTRGQQVTLSCSPISGHRSVSWYQQTPGQGLQFLFEYFSETQRNKGNFPGRFSGRQFSNSRSEMNVSTLELGDSALYLCASSPRGSGSAETQYFGPGTRLLVL.

The chain combines TRBV30 with TRBJ2-7, with D possibly TRBD1 on 6 matching bases. From germline, CDR1 is GTSNPN and CDR2 SVGIG (reference sequence). Trimming stripped 3 bases from V and 2 bases from J, with 11 bases between. The CDR3 contains 13 residues. In nucleotides, the CDR3 is TGTGCCTGGAGCGGTTCAGGGGCCTACGAGCAGTACTTC. Protein product: CAWSGSGAYEQYF.

The rearrangement joins TRBV7-9 to TRBJ2-3; D is undetermined. Trimming shortened V by 4 bases and J by 0 bases, and 14 bases separated the two germline ends. The CDR3 contains 16 residues. CDR1 and CDR2 from the germline V gene are SEHNR and FQNEAQ (reference sequence). CDR3 residues: CASSSRGSRSTDTQYF. DNA of the CDR3: TGTGCCAGCAGCTCGCGCGGATCTCGGAGCACAGATACGCAGTATTTT.

This rearrangement joins TRBV28 to TRBJ1-5; 7 bases agree with TRBD1. CDR3 length equals 16 residues. V shed 2 bases, J shed 7 bases, and the junction held 11 bases outside the gene matches. Germline CDR1 is MDHEN and CDR2 is SYDVKM. The CDR3: CASSLAGPSGGQPQHF. CDR3 sequence (DNA): TGTGCCAGCAGTTTAGCGGGGCCCTCAGGGGGACAGCCCCAGCATTTT.

The chain uses TRBV2 and TRBJ2-1; 10 nucleotides align to TRBD2. J was trimmed by 13 bases and V by 6 bases; bases with no gene match: 12. The CDR3 contains 14 residues. Germline V gene sequence: CDR1 SNHLY, CDR2 FYNNEI. Here the CDR3 reads CASRTGSSGSKQFF. CDR3 nucleotide sequence: TGTGCCAGCAGGACCGGGTCTAGCGGGAGTAAACAGTTCTTC.

This chain joins TRBV10-3 and TRBJ2-1; 8 nucleotides align to TRBD1. V was pared by 11 bases and J by 5 bases, with 14 bases of the junction left unmatched. The CDR3 is made up of 15 amino acids. Germline CDR1 reads ENHRY; CDR2 reads SYGVKD. CDR3 nucleotide sequence: TGTGCCCTAGCGTCGGACAGGGACTTCAACAATGAGCAGTTCTTC. This codes for CALASDRDFNNEQFF.

A single count supports this clone. The rearrangement uses TRBV11-1 and TRBJ2-7; no firm D call. The CDR3 length is 11 residues. Germline V gene sequence: CDR1 SGHAT, CDR2 FQDESV (reference sequence). The V and J ends lost 3 bases and 3 bases respectively, with 3 bases between them. CDR3 DNA sequence: TGTGCCAGCAGCTTCCACTACGAGCAGTACTTC. Protein sequence: CASSFHYEQYF.

The chain joins TRBV6-5 to TRBJ2-1; D might be TRBD1 (6 bases). This CDR3 has 13 residues. Trimming took 6 bases from V and 3 from J, leaving 9 bases between them. In germline, CDR1 is MNHEY, CDR2 SVGAGI. CDR3 DNA: TGTGCCAGCAGGCAGGGGTTCTACAATGAGCAGTTCTTC. It yields the protein CASRQGFYNEQFF.

V usage is TRBV7-3 and J usage is TRBJ2-5; TRBD1 agrees at 8 bases. Per the germline V gene, CDR1 is SGHTA and CDR2 is FQGTGA. Unmatched junction bases numbered 6, after V lost 1 base and J lost 5 bases. This CDR3 contains 15 residues. In DNA, the CDR3 is TGTGCCAGCAGCTTAAGGCAGGGGGCCAGGGAGACCCAGTACTTC. Amino acids: CASSLRQGARETQYF.

The genes are TRBV7-2 and TRBJ2-7, with a possible D match to TRBD1 (6 bases). The CDR3 is 13 residues long. V lost 5 bases to trimming and J lost 4 bases, with 12 bases between them. Germline V gene sequence: CDR1 SGHTA, CDR2 FQGNSA. CDR3 sequence (DNA): TGTGCCAGCAGCACTTCGACAGGTTACGAGCAGTACTTC. It codes for CASSTSTGYEQYF. The variable domain in full, with the rest retrieved from reference TRBV7-2 and TRBJ2-7, is GAGVSQSPSNKVTEKGKDVELRCDPISGHTALYWYRQSLGQGLEFLIYFQGNSAPDKSGLPSDRFSAERTGGSVSTLTIQRTQQEDSAVYLCASSTSTGYEQYFGPGTRLTVT.

This chain uses TRBV19 with TRBJ2-7; a weak D match, TRBD1 (5 bases). The CDR3 consists of 14 residues. V was cut by 6 bases and J by 3 bases, with 15 bases left in between. Germline V gene lookup returns CDR1 LNHDA and CDR2 SQIVND (reference sequence). The CDR3 spells CASSQQVGLYEQYF. The CDR3 coding sequence is TGTGCCAGTAGCCAACAGGTAGGGCTCTACGAGCAGTACTTC.

The rearrangement uses TRBV30 and TRBJ1-5, with 9 positions matching TRBD1. The junction had 10 bases not matched to a gene; V was cut back by 1 base and J by 9 bases. The CDR3 consists of 15 residues. Germline V gene sequence: CDR1 GTSNPN, CDR2 SVGIG (reference sequence). CDR3: CAWSGGTGGERPQHF. The CDR3 nucleotides are TGTGCCTGGAGTGGAGGAACAGGGGGCGAAAGGCCCCAGCATTTT.

The chain couples TRBV27 to TRBJ2-1; the D gene is possibly TRBD2 (6 bases). This CDR3 comprises 14 residues. Germline assignment: CDR1 MNHEY and CDR2 SMNVEV (reference sequence). V dropped 2 bases and J dropped 1 base, with 6 bases sitting between them. In DNA, the CDR3 is TGTGCCAGCAGTTTAGCGGGATCCTACAATGAGCAGTTCTTC. Residues: CASSLAGSYNEQFF.

This rearrangement joins TRBV9 to TRBJ2-3, with TRBD2 matching over 7 bases. Germline V lookup: CDR1 SGDLS, CDR2 YYNGEE. Trimming at V came to 3 bases and at J to 4 bases, leaving 8 bases not matched to a gene. This CDR3 region has 15 residues. CDR3: CASSASGTIPDTQYF. In DNA, the CDR3 is TGTGCCAGCAGCGCCTCCGGGACTATCCCAGATACGCAGTATTTT.

This clone was detected once. V is TRBV5-1 and J is TRBJ1-1; TRBD1 might be the D (6 bases). The CDR3 runs 12 residues. Germline V gene lookup returns CDR1 SGHRS and CDR2 YFSETQ. Trimming removed 7 bases from V and 6 bases from J, with 13 bases in between. The CDR3 DNA follows: TGCGCCAGCGAGGGGGAGACGCCTGAAGCTTTCTTT. Protein sequence: CASEGETPEAFF.

This sequence joins TRBV4-1 and TRBJ2-7; D not resolved. V lost 0 bases and J lost 6, with 15 bases in between. The CDR3 loop spans 15 amino acids. CDR1 is MGHRA and CDR2 is YSYEKL in the germline V gene. The CDR3 region has the DNA TGCGCCAGCAGCCAAGATGAAGCGCGAGGAACCGAGCAGTACTTC. As protein: CASSQDEARGTEQYF.

J is TRBJ1-1 and V is TRBV6-5; tentative D call: TRBD1 (5 bases). The V end was cut by 6 bases, the J end by 3 bases, with 11 bases between. The CDR3 covers 13 residues. CDR1 and CDR2 from the germline V gene are MNHEY and SVGAGI. This CDR3 is CASRYGGDTEAFF. In nucleotides, the CDR3 is TGTGCCAGCAGGTATGGGGGGGACACTGAAGCTTTCTTT.

This clone showed up just once. This sequence joins TRBV7-3 and TRBJ2-5, with a tentative D call TRBD2 (5 bases). CDR3 size: 15 residues. V lost 6 bases, J lost 2 bases, and 16 bases lay in between. Germline V gene lookup returns CDR1 SGHTA and CDR2 FQGTGA. CDR3 sequence: CASRLGFGGQETQYF. For the CDR3, the DNA is TGTGCCAGCAGGTTGGGGTTTGGCGGGCAAGAGACCCAGTACTTC. Drawing the rest from reference TRBV7-3 and TRBJ2-5, the complete variable domain is GAGVSQTPSNKVTEKGKYVELRCDPISGHTALYWYRQSLGQGPEFLIYFQGTGAADDSGLPNDRFFAVRPEGSVSTLKIQRTERGDSAVYLCASRLGFGGQETQYFGPGTRLLVL.

This CDR3 reads CASSKPDRVEAFF. The CDR3 nucleotides read TGCGCCAGCAGCAAACCGGATCGGGTGGAAGCTTTCTTT. The chain is built from TRBV5-1 and TRBJ1-1; unclear D gene. Trimming pared 4 bases from V and 8 bases from J, leaving 15 bases between. Germline V gives CDR1 SGHRS, CDR2 YFSETQ. The CDR3 has 13 amino acids. Complete variable domain (other parts from reference TRBV5-1 and TRBJ1-1): KAGVTQTPRYLIKTRGQQVTLSCSPISGHRSVSWYQQTPGQGLQFLFEYFSETQRNKGNFPGRFSGRQFSNSRSEMNVSTLELGDSALYLCASSKPDRVEAFFGQGTRLTVV.

The chain is built from TRBV7-8 and TRBJ2-7; 7 bases are shared with TRBD1. The germline V gene encodes CDR1 SGHVS and CDR2 FQNEAQ. The CDR3 loop spans 15 amino acids. The ends lost 1 base at V and 0 bases at J; junction bases unmatched: 3. The CDR3 DNA follows: TGTGCCAGCAGCTTAGTTCAGGGGGTCTCCTACGAGCAGTACTTC. Translating it yields CASSLVQGVSYEQYF. The full variable domain, its missing parts supplied by reference TRBV7-8 and TRBJ2-7, is GAGVSQSPRYKVAKRGQDVALRCDPISGHVSLFWYQQALGQGPEFLTYFQNEAQLDKSGLPSDRFFAERPEGSVSTLKIQRTQQEDSAVYLCASSLVQGVSYEQYFGPGTRLTVT.

The chain links TRBV11-3 to TRBJ2-6, with 7 bases aligning to TRBD1. Germline-derived CDR1 and CDR2 are SGHNT and YENEEA. CDR3 length equals 16 residues. V trimming: 1 base; J trimming: 0 bases; junction bases outside the gene matches: 0. The CDR3 DNA sequence: TGTGCCAGCAGCTTAGGGACAGGCTCTGGGGCCAACGTCCTGACTTTC. It translates to CASSLGTGSGANVLTF.

The J gene is TRBJ1-2, the V gene TRBV6-6; possible D gene TRBD1, 6 bases. Germline CDR1 MNHNY, CDR2 SVGAGI (reference sequence). V lost 5 bases and J lost 7, with 8 bases in between. The CDR3 contains 11 residues. The CDR3 region is CASSEQGGYTF. The CDR3 DNA follows: TGTGCCAGCAGTGAACAGGGTGGCTACACCTTC.

This chain uses TRBV9 with TRBJ2-2; TRBD2 aligns across 16 bases. There are 20 residues in the CDR3. V gave up 0 bases and J gave up 6 bases; unmatched junction bases: 11. Germline loops: CDR1 SGDLS, CDR2 YYNGEE. Here the CDR3 DNA reads TGTGCCAGCAGCGTAGGAGGGACTAGCGGGAGGGCCGGGAGGGCCGGGGAGCTGTTTTTT. Amino acid sequence: CASSVGGTSGRAGRAGELFF.

The chain couples TRBV5-1 to TRBJ2-6, with TRBD1 identical over 8 bases. The CDR3 runs to 17 residues. Trimming removed 0 bases from V and 0 bases from J; junction bases left unmatched: 2. Germline CDR1 reads SGHRS; CDR2 reads YFSETQ. The CDR3 protein is CASSLGTGGSGANVLTF. The CDR3 bases are TGCGCCAGCAGCTTGGGAACAGGGGGCTCTGGGGCCAACGTCCTGACTTTC. Using reference TRBV5-1 and TRBJ2-6 for the parts outside the CDR3, the full variable domain is KAGVTQTPRYLIKTRGQQVTLSCSPISGHRSVSWYQQTPGQGLQFLFEYFSETQRNKGNFPGRFSGRQFSNSRSEMNVSTLELGDSALYLCASSLGTGGSGANVLTFGAGSRLTVL.

J is TRBJ2-1 and V is TRBV5-1, with 8 bases that match TRBD2. Germline V gene lookup returns CDR1 SGHRS and CDR2 YFSETQ. The V and J ends lost 3 bases and 9 bases, in that order; junction bases with no gene match: 11. The CDR3 is 15 amino acids. CDR3 coding DNA: TGCGCCAGCAGCTCCGAGCCGGGACTAGTGAGTGAGCAGTTCTTC. It encodes CASSSEPGLVSEQFF.

V gene TRBV29-1 combines with J gene TRBJ2-3, with 7 nucleotides matching TRBD1. Germline CDR1 reads SQVTM; CDR2 reads ANQGSEA. The V segment lost 8 bases and the J segment 2 bases; nucleotides outside the gene matches: 7. This CDR3 is 13 amino acids long. The CDR3 nucleotides read TGCAGCCTCACAGGGGATAACACAGATACGCAGTATTTT. The encoded protein is CSLTGDNTDTQYF.

The count of this clone is one. CDR3 residues: CASSMTVNTIYF. In DNA, the CDR3 is TGTGCCAGCAGTATGACAGTAAACACCATATATTTT. This chain connects TRBV28 to TRBJ1-3; tentative D call: TRBD1 (5 bases). V was cut by 5 bases and J by 6 bases, with 8 bases left in between. The CDR3 has 12 residues. Germline CDR1 reads MDHEN; CDR2 reads SYDVKM.